This T cell receptor beta chain was sequenced for a study of identical twins. TCRdb reanalysed the 5' RACE reads using MiXCR and keeps one entry per CDR3 protein. Here the sample spans some 690,000 distinct CDR3 sequences, 21% being singletons. This CDR3 region has 15 residues. Germline loops: CDR1 DFQATT, CDR2 SNEGSKA (reference sequence). The ends lost 1 base at V and 4 bases at J; junction bases unmatched: 8. Overall study findings and caveats: Some out-of-frame alpha sequences were shared by twins, and these showed excess low generation probability.

This clonotype was counted at least ten times. Its antigen is unknown. Separately, the same data were catalogued under a study of T cells expressing NK-cell markers.

This chain links TRBV20-1 with TRBJ2-5, with TRBD2 matching 8 bases. Sequenced material: PBMCs. The sequence was obtained from a woman under 30 in good health. The CDR3: CSARGVAGSGETQYF. The CDR3 nucleotides read TGCAGTGCTAGAGGGGTAGCGGGATCCGGAGAGACCCAGTACTTC.